Shown below are 8 T cell receptor beta chains from a single sample sequenced in a study of cytomegalovirus exposure and HLA in healthy donors (dated by TCRdb to about 2017). Libraries were made using the immunoSEQ multiplex PCR assay. For the multiplex PCR, a mixture combining 60 forward primers for TCR Vbeta segments and 13 reverse primers for TCR Jbeta segments was used. As stored in TCRdb, this immuneACCESS dataset retains in-frame rearrangements with V and J assigned. A fraction of the clones does not appear; measured against another copy, unresolved V genes explain less than half of the discrepancy, and the remainder lacks a known reason. The sample's table lists a count of approximately 190,000 clones. Approximately 6.4% of the sample is in the top ten clones. Sequencing input: PBMCs. Receptors were obtained from a man aged 30-40 years in good health and CMV-seronegative.

CDR3 protein: CASSQVQFGVGSTEAFF. As DNA, the CDR3 is TGTGCCAGCAGCCAAGTTCAATTCGGGGTTGGTAGCACTGAAGCTTTCTTT. This chain joins TRBV14 and TRBJ1-1; D gene ambiguous. This CDR3 has 17 amino acids. V was clipped by 1 base and J by 4 bases, with 19 bases between them. CDR1 is SGHDN, CDR2 FVKESK, per germline.

The genes are TRBV4-2 and TRBJ2-7; 9 nucleotides match TRBD2. CDR3 length: 15 amino acids. V trimming: 2 bases; J trimming: 7 bases; junction bases outside the gene matches: 9. Germline loops: CDR1 LGHNA, CDR2 YNFKEQ. The CDR3 nucleotides are TGTGCCAGCAGCCAAAAACTAGCGGGCGCGTGGGAGCAGTACTTC. This sequence encodes CASSQKLAGAWEQYF.

The V gene is TRBV18, the J gene TRBJ2-5, with unresolved D. The CDR3 totals 14 residues. V was cut by 4 bases and J by 5 bases, with 14 bases left in between. CDR1 KGHSH and CDR2 LQKENI come from the germline V gene. The CDR3 loop reads CASSQSSSVETQYF. CDR3 coding DNA: TGTGCCAGCTCACAGAGTAGCTCGGTGGAGACCCAGTACTTC.

With respect to this clone: This same CDR3 is encoded by further DNA sequences in the sample. The CDR3 nucleotides read TGCGCCAGCAGCCGACTAGCGGGCTCCTACAATGAGCAGTTCTTC. It translates to CASSRLAGSYNEQFF. This chain connects TRBV4-1 to TRBJ2-1, with 10 bases matching TRBD2. Looked up from germline, CDR1 is MGHRA and CDR2 is YSYEKL. V shed 4 bases, J shed 0 bases, and the junction held 0 bases outside the gene matches. This CDR3 has 15 residues.

The genes are TRBV2 and TRBJ2-5; TRBD1 might be the D (6 bases). The V gene's germline CDR1 is SNHLY and CDR2 FYNNEI. There are 14 residues in the CDR3. Trimming took off 6 bases at V and 4 bases at J, with 15 bases between the two ends. The CDR3 sequence: CASRPGLGAETQYF. The CDR3 DNA is TGTGCCAGCAGGCCAGGGCTGGGGGCAGAGACCCAGTACTTC.

The chain uses TRBV27 and TRBJ1-5; D is uncertain. Germline V gene sequence: CDR1 MNHEY, CDR2 SMNVEV (reference sequence). CDR3 length equals 13 residues. V was clipped by 10 bases and J by 6 bases, with 16 bases between them. CDR3 sequence: CATSEEYSQPQHF. The CDR3 region has the DNA TGTGCCACCTCAGAAGAATACAGTCAGCCCCAGCATTTT.

The chain carries TRBV28 and TRBJ2-2; 7 nucleotides align to TRBD1. CDR1 is MDHEN, CDR2 SYDVKM, per germline. The ends lost 5 bases at V and 1 base at J; junction bases unmatched: 4. The CDR3 extends over 15 amino acids. The CDR3 coding sequence is TGTGCCAGCAGTACAGGGGATCTGAACACCGGGGAGCTGTTTTTT. Protein: CASSTGDLNTGELFF.

The chain has TRBV9 and TRBJ2-1; 13 bases line up with TRBD2. The length of the CDR3 is 15 residues. V trimming: 4 bases; J trimming: 8 bases; junction bases outside the gene matches: 6. Germline V CDR1 and CDR2: SGDLS, YYNGEE. CDR3 in DNA: TGTGCCAGCAGCCCCCGGACTAGCGGGAGACATGAGCAGTTCTTC. Its protein product is CASSPRTSGRHEQFF.